The clone carrying this T cell receptor (beta chain) came up once. This sample is part of a study of shared clonotypes between healthy human individuals. The CDR3 has 13 amino acids. The germline CDR1 and CDR2 sequences are SGHNT and YYREEE (reference sequence). Trimming shortened V by 2 bases and J by 3 bases, and 7 bases separated the two germline ends. Naive CD8 isolation took CD45RO-negative cells positively selected for CCR7 and excluded terminally differentiated effector memory CD45RA+ cells. TCRdb's copy holds only in-frame clones and misses some; the assay was immunoSEQ multiplex PCR. Of around 2.1 million clones in the sample, 85% to 95% were seen once.

The sample taken for sequencing was naive CD8+ T cells from PBMCs. The chain has TRBV5-4 and TRBJ2-3; D perhaps matches TRBD1 (6 bases). The sequence derives from a man between 18 and 35 years old in good health. Some clones in this sample may be carry-over from other donors' samples. CDR3 in DNA: TGTGCCAGCAGCTTCCAGGGGACAGATACGCAGTATTTT. This codes for CASSFQGTDTQYF.